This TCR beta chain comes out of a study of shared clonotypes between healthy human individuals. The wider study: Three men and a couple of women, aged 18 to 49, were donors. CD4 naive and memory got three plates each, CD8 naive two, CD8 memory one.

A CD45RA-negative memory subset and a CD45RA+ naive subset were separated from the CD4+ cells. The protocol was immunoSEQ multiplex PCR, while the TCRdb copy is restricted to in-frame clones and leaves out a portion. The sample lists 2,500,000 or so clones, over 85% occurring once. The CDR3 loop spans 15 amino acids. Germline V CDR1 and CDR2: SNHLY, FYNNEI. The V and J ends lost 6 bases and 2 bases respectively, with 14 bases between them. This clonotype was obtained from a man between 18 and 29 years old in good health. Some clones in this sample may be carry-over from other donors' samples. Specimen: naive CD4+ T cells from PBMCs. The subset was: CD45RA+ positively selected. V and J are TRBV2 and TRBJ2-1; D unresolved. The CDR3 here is CASSEQHWAYNEQFF. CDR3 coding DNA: TGTGCCAGCAGCGAGCAACACTGGGCCTACAATGAGCAGTTCTTC.